This T cell receptor (beta chain) stems from a study of CXCR3-negative and CXCR3-positive naive CD8 T cells (dated by TCRdb to the late 2010s). Describing the broader study: In total, 130 million to 150 million TRB reads were obtained, which works out to roughly 1.5 +/- 0.3 million reads per library. For the TRBV-TRBJ cluster analysis, the naive subsets came from about five donors, while the memory cells came from 3 donors. Diversity and physicochemical repertoire analyses were performed on about eleven donors pooled from two independent experiments.

With regard to this clonotype: Its cognate antigen has yet to be identified.

The sample was run on a NextSeq 550. The Human TCR Profiling Kit (MiLaboratory) was used to prepare UMI-labeled 5' RACE TRB cDNA libraries. cDNA synthesis used the entire amount of extracted RNA, and PCR amplification then used the entire amount of cDNA produced. Libraries were prepared in parallel with an identical number of PCR cycles. On the study's bioinformatics: With a requirement of at least two reads per UMI, MIGEC and MiXCR extracted about 50,000 +/- 10,000 unique UMI-labeled TRB cDNA molecules per library. Each library averaged around 40,000 +/- 10,000 functional in-frame TRB CDR3 nucleotide clonotypes without stop codons. After each sample was downsampled to 5000 UMI-labeled TRB molecules, VDJtools was used to calculate diversity metrics such as normalized Shannon-Wiener and Chao1. For the central five CDR3 residues, VDJtools calculated physicochemical properties weighted by clonotype size, namely interaction energy, strength, volume and Kidera factor 4. Based on TCRdb reprocessing of the reads, there is one entry per CDR3 protein sequence, and DNA is missing. The authors' filters were not applied to this entry. The table kept for this sample lists some 66,000 distinct CDR3 sequences. Jointly, the top ten make up around 1.4% of the sample.

Results the study describes overall, beyond this receptor: TRB CDR3s from CXCR3-positive naive cells showed higher hydrophobicity (lower Kidera factor 4), lower energy, and higher strength and volume indices than CXCR3-negative naive cells. Because CXCR3 expression was partially decreased after cryopreservation, freshly isolated PBMCs were used for most assays. Repertoire diversity was comparably high in both naive subsets but much lower in memory CD8+ T cells. Because surface CD5, which has been linked to self-reactivity in mice, was comparable between naive subsets, TCR interaction strength was also inferred from TRB CDR3 physicochemical properties. Similar TRBV-TRBJ usage was shown by naive CXCR3-negative and CXCR3-positive cells from the same donor, whereas distinct patterns were shown by memory cells.

Each CD8+ T cell subset was flow-sorted in triplicate, and 300,000 or so cells per subset were placed directly into RLT lysis buffer. To exclude memory contaminants, naive CD8+ T cells were stringently defined as CD45RO-CCR7+CD27+CD95-. Peripheral blood mononuclear cells were isolated from buffy coats using standard density gradient centrifugation. Naive CXCR3-negative and CXCR3-positive CD8+ T cells were flow-sorted using a FACSAria III. An RNeasy Mini Kit was used to extract total RNA from the sorted cells. This clonotype was obtained from a human donor in good health. Some clones in this sample may be carry-over from other donors' samples. The sample was naive CXCR3- CD8+ T cells from blood. The sample's cell subset or site label is to be understood as: CD45RO-CCR7+CD27+CD95- naive CD8+ T cells lacking CXCR3 (TNR3-).

The CDR3 here reads CASSLMTSGYNEQFF. The chain is assembled from TRBV7-3 and TRBJ2-1; the D gene TCRdb calls, TRBD2, cannot be checked with no DNA. CDR1 and CDR2 (SGHTA, FQGTGA) derive from the germline V gene. From the cysteine through the phenylalanine, the CDR3 covers 15 amino acids. Only the protein is on record.